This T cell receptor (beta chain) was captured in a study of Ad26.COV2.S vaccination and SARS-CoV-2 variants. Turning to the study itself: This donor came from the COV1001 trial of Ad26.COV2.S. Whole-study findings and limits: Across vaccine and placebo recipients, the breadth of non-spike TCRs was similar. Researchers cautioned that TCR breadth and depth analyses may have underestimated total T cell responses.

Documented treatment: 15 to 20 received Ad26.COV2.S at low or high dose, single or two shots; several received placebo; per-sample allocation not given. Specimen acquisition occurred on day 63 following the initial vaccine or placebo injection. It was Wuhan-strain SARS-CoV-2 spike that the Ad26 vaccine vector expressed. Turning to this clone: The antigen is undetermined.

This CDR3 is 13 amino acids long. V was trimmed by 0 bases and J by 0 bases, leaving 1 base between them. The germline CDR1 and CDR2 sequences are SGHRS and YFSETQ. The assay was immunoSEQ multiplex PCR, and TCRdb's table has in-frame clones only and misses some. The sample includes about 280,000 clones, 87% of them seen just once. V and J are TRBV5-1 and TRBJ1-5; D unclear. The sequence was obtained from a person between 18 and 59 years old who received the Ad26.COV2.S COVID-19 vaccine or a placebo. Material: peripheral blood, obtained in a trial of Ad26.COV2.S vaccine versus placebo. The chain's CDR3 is CASSLGSNQPQHF. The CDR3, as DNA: TGCGCCAGCAGCTTGGGTAGCAATCAGCCCCAGCATTTT. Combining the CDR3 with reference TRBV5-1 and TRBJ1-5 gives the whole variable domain KAGVTQTPRYLIKTRGQQVTLSCSPISGHRSVSWYQQTPGQGLQFLFEYFSETQRNKGNFPGRFSGRQFSNSRSEMNVSTLELGDSALYLCASSLGSNQPQHFGDGTRLSIL.